The 21 T cell receptor beta chains in this list originate from one sample, sequenced in a study of CDR3 diversity in severe acne. TCRdb re-called the PCR reads with MiXCR, one entry per CDR3 protein. The data show some 85,000 distinct CDR3 sequences, with roughly 49% seen just once and approximately 10% held by the top ten. The specimen was blood. The receptors derive from a male donor with severe acne vulgaris.

This clonotype was seen once. The genes are TRBV7-9 and TRBJ1-6; a possible D gene is TRBD1 (6 bases). The CDR3 totals 12 residues. Trimming cost V 5 bases and J 17 bases, with 16 bases left between them. Germline loops: CDR1 SEHNR, CDR2 FQNEAQ (reference sequence). CDR3 in DNA: TGTGCCAGCAGCCCCCCCGGACAGCCCTTCCACTTT. Translating gives CASSPPGQPFHF. Using reference TRBV7-9 and TRBJ1-6 for the parts outside the CDR3, the full variable domain is DTGVSQNPRHKITKRGQNVTFRCDPISEHNRLYWYRQTLGQGPEFLTYFQNEAQLEKSRLLSDRFSAERPKGSFSTLEIQRTEQGDSAMYLCASSPPGQPFHFGNGTRLTVT.

The count of this clonotype is one. The rearrangement uses TRBV20-1 and TRBJ2-5; 7 nucleotides line up with TRBD1. V shed 0 bases, J shed 1 base, and the junction held 5 bases outside the gene matches. The CDR3 has 15 amino acids. The germline CDR1 and CDR2 sequences are DFQATT and SNEGSKA (reference sequence). The CDR3 DNA sequence: TGCAGTGCTAGAGATCCCGACAGGGTCCAAGAGACCCAGTACTTC. It encodes CSARDPDRVQETQYF.

The sample holds many counts of this clonotype. J is TRBJ2-1 and V is TRBV4-2; 7 bases fit TRBD1. This CDR3 region has 15 residues. The ends lost 6 bases at V and 2 bases at J; junction bases unmatched: 7. Germline V gene sequence: CDR1 LGHNA, CDR2 YNFKEQ. The CDR3 sequence is CASRQVGGAYNEQFF. In nucleotides, the CDR3 is TGTGCCAGCAGACAGGTAGGGGGCGCCTACAATGAGCAGTTCTTC.

This clonotype has a handful of counts. The chain links TRBV7-9 to TRBJ2-1; TRBD2 agrees at 8 bases. Per the germline V gene, CDR1 is SEHNR and CDR2 is FQNEAQ (reference sequence). CDR3 size: 14 residues. The junction had 3 bases not matched to a gene; V was cut back by 3 bases and J by 5 bases. The CDR3 reads CASSLELADNEQFF. In nucleotides, the CDR3 is TGTGCCAGCAGCTTGGAACTAGCGGACAATGAGCAGTTCTTC.

The V gene is TRBV4-2, the J gene TRBJ2-3, with 11 nucleotides matching TRBD2. V lost 0 bases, J lost 4 bases, and 3 bases stayed unmatched. This CDR3 has 16 amino acids. Germline CDR1 reads LGHNA; CDR2 reads YNFKEQ. DNA of the CDR3: TGTGCCAGCAGCCAAGATACTAGCGGGAGCGCAGATACGCAGTATTTT. This encodes CASSQDTSGSADTQYF.

The V and J genes are TRBV19 and TRBJ1-1, with D uncertain. Germline CDR1 and CDR2: LNHDA and SQIVND (reference sequence). The CDR3 extends over 14 amino acids. V lost 1 base and J lost 1, with 7 bases in between. The CDR3 DNA sequence: TGTGCCAGTAGTATAGGCCAGCCGAACACTGAAGCTTTCTTT. Its translation: CASSIGQPNTEAFF.

The chain links TRBV20-1 to TRBJ2-7, with D possibly TRBD2 on 6 matching bases. This CDR3 contains 12 residues. The germline V gene has CDR1 DFQATT and CDR2 SNEGSKA (reference sequence). V was shortened by 3 bases and J by 4 bases, with 10 bases between the two germline ends. The CDR3 spells CSASGSRYEQYV. The CDR3 coding sequence is TGCAGTGCTAGCGGGAGCAGGTACGAGCAGTACGTC.

This rearrangement joins TRBV11-1 to TRBJ2-2, with D unresolved. Germline V gives CDR1 SGHAT, CDR2 FQDESV (reference sequence). V shed 6 bases and J shed 7 bases, with 9 bases lying between them. The CDR3 spans 12 residues. The CDR3 sequence: CASSSLNGELFF. The CDR3 nucleotides are TGTGCCAGCAGTTCACTCAACGGGGAGCTGTTTTTT.

The chain employs TRBV10-3 and TRBJ1-1, with D uncertain. CDR3 size: 14 residues. The V gene lost 4 bases and the J gene lost 0 bases, with 9 bases spanning the gap. Germline assignment: CDR1 ENHRY and CDR2 SYGVKD. CDR3 nucleotides: TGTGCCATCAGTGGGTCAGGTCTGAACACTGAAGCTTTCTTT. Translating gives CAISGSGLNTEAFF.

The chain carries TRBV11-1 and TRBJ2-3, with 13 bases aligning to TRBD2. The germline CDR1 and CDR2 sequences are SGHAT and FQDESV (reference sequence). The CDR3 runs 19 residues. Trimming at V came to 3 bases and at J to 3 bases, leaving 12 bases not matched to a gene. The CDR3 loop is CASSFGLAGVGGQTDTQYF. Written as DNA, the CDR3 is TGTGCCAGCAGCTTCGGACTAGCGGGAGTCGGGGGGCAGACAGATACGCAGTATTTT.

This sequence joins TRBV29-1 and TRBJ2-1; D uncertain. The germline V and J ends were trimmed by 3 bases and 2 bases, with 5 bases remaining between them. Per germline, CDR1 SQVTM and CDR2 ANQGSEA. This CDR3 has 12 residues. The chain's CDR3 is CSVEKAYNEQFF. In DNA, the CDR3 is TGCAGCGTTGAGAAGGCCTACAATGAGCAGTTCTTC.

In regard to this clonotype: A much larger clonotype is one base distant, so this may be a read error. The V and J genes are TRBV7-3 and TRBJ2-2; 10 nucleotides match TRBD1. The CDR3 totals 15 residues. Germline CDR1 SGHTA, CDR2 FQGTGA. V was clipped by 4 bases and J by 7 bases; unmatched bases: 6. CDR3 residues: CASSSGQGSIGELFF. The CDR3 DNA is TGTGCCAGCAGCTCGGGACAGGGGTCCATCGGGGAGCTGTTTTTT.

The CDR3 sequence is CASSPRRDSNTEAFF. As DNA, the CDR3 is TGTGCCAGCAGCCCCCGCCGGGACTCTAACACTGAAGCTTTCTTT. The gene calls are TRBV13 and TRBJ1-1; TRBD1 might be the D (5 bases). This CDR3 has 15 amino acids. Deletions cut 5 bases from V and 2 bases from J, with 15 bases between. The germline CDR1 and CDR2 sequences are PRHDT and FYEKMQ (reference sequence). Full variable domain (outside the CDR3, taken from reference TRBV13 and TRBJ1-1): AAGVIQSPRHLIKEKRETATLKCYPIPRHDTVYWYQQGPGQDPQFLISFYEKMQSDKGSIPDRFSAQQFSDYHSELNMSSLELGDSALYFCASSPRRDSNTEAFFGQGTRLTVV.

V usage is TRBV6-6 and J usage is TRBJ2-7, with D possibly TRBD2 on 7 matching bases. Matching the DNA end better, TRBJ2-1 makes the J call doubtful. From germline, CDR1 is MNHNY and CDR2 SVGAGI (reference sequence). The length of the CDR3 is 14 residues. CDR3 residues: CASSIGRGGNEQFF. The CDR3 nucleotides are TGTGCCAGCAGTATAGGGAGGGGGGGAAATGAGCAGTTCTTC.

The CDR3 bases are TGTGCCAGCAGCGTAGAGCAGGGGCGGGAAGCTTTCTTT. Translated, it gives CASSVEQGREAFF. This chain links TRBV9 with TRBJ1-1, with a possible D match to TRBD1 (6 bases). Germline V gene sequence: CDR1 SGDLS, CDR2 YYNGEE. Trimming took off 0 bases at V and 8 bases at J, with 11 bases between the two ends. The CDR3 consists of 13 residues.

CDR3 nucleotides: TGTGCCACCAGCAGAGATTGGGACAGTCAGTATGGCTACACCTTC. Protein: CATSRDWDSQYGYTF. The chain uses TRBV15 and TRBJ1-2; 7 positions agree with TRBD1. The CDR3 covers 15 residues. J lost 5 bases, V lost 0 bases, and 6 bases had no gene match. The germline CDR1 and CDR2 sequences are LNHNV and YYDKDF (reference sequence).

The chain recombines TRBV6-5 with TRBJ2-1; 16 nucleotides match TRBD2. V shed 6 bases and J 5 bases; nucleotides not matched to a gene: 7. The length of the CDR3 is 17 residues. Germline CDR1 MNHEY, CDR2 SVGAGI. The CDR3 spells CASRPGTSGRAHNEQFF. The CDR3 nucleotides are TGTGCCAGCAGACCCGGGACTAGCGGGAGGGCCCACAATGAGCAGTTCTTC.

In this sample, this clonotype turned up many times. The gene calls are TRBV15 and TRBJ2-3, with D hard to call. The V gene lost 2 bases and the J gene lost 1 base, with 10 bases spanning the gap. The CDR3 length is 15 residues. From germline, CDR1 is LNHNV and CDR2 YYDKDF (reference sequence). CDR3: CATSRTLQGTDTQYF. CDR3 nucleotides: TGTGCCACCAGCAGAACCCTCCAGGGCACAGATACGCAGTATTTT.

As for this clonotype: A much larger clone sits a single nucleotide away, making a read error possible. The gene calls are TRBV15 and TRBJ2-1; a weak D match, TRBD2 (6 bases). Germline V gene data show CDR1 as LNHNV and CDR2 as YYDKDF (reference sequence). This CDR3 comprises 16 residues. CDR3 DNA sequence: TGTGCCACCAGCAGAGATCCGGGAGAGTTCTACGATGAGCAGTTCTTC. It is translated as CATSRDPGEFYDEQFF.

This clonotype appeared once. The rearrangement uses TRBV20-1 and TRBJ2-2, with a tentative D call TRBD2 (6 bases). Trimming took 1 base from V and 4 from J, leaving 16 bases between them. This CDR3 contains 16 residues. The germline V gene has CDR1 DFQATT and CDR2 SNEGSKA (reference sequence). CDR3 region: CSARAKVGGTTGELFF. The CDR3 nucleotides read TGCAGTGCTAGAGCAAAGGTCGGAGGGACCACCGGGGAGCTGTTTTTT.

The rearrangement uses TRBV28 and TRBJ2-7; tentatively, D is TRBD2 (7 bases). V was pared by 5 bases and J by 0 bases, with 14 bases between. Germline CDR1 reads MDHEN; CDR2 reads SYDVKM. The CDR3 totals 15 residues. The CDR3 here is CASSTRGGISYEQYF. CDR3 in DNA: TGTGCCAGCAGTACGAGGGGGGGGATCTCCTACGAGCAGTACTTC. Variable domain in full (rest from reference TRBV28 and TRBJ2-7): DVKVTQSSRYLVKRTGEKVFLECVQDMDHENMFWYRQDPGLGLRLIYFSYDVKMKEKGDIPEGYSVSREKKERFSLILESASTNQTSMYLCASSTRGGISYEQYFGPGTRLTVT.